This T cell receptor (beta chain) was captured in a study of blood T cell repertoires in COVID-19. Background on the study: Sites across the United States, Italy and Spain contributed samples from acute and convalescent COVID-19.

The CDR3 extends over 16 amino acids. How the authors handled the data: Researchers report that nucleated cell counts were estimated from reference gene primer amplification. Generated by immunoSEQ multiplex PCR, the TCRdb table keeps only in-frame clones and is missing some. The DNA gave D and trimming, while V, J and clone size come from that table. The profile shows under 40,000 clones, 90% to 95% of them singletons. Material: peripheral blood. The chain combines TRBV12-2 with TRBJ1-6. TRBV12-2 is deemed a pseudogene. This sequence was found in a man aged 55 to 70 with active or convalescent COVID-19. CDR3 DNA sequence: TGTGCAAGTCGCTTCTCAGGCCGGGATTCCAATTCACCCCTCCACTTT. Translating it yields CASRFSGRDSNSPLHF.